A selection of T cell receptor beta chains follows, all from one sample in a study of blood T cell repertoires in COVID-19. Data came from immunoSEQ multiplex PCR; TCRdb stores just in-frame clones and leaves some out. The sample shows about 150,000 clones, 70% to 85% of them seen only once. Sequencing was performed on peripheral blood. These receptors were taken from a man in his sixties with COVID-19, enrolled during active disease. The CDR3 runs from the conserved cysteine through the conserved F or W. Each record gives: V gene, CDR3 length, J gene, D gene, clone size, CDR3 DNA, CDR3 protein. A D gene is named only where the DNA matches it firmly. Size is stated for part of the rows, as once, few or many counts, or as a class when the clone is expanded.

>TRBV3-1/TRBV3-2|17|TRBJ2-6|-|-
TGTGCCAGCAGCCAAAGGCAGGGGATACCTGGGGCCAACGTCCTGACTTTC
CASSQRQGIPGANVLTF
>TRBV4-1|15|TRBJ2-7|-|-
TGCGCCAGCAGCCGAGAGACGGGTTTTGGGTACGAGCAGTACTTC
CASSRETGFGYEQYF
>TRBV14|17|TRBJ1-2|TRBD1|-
TGTGCCAGCAGCCAAGTATCTGGGACAGGGTCAAACTATGGCTACACCTTC
CASSQVSGTGSNYGYTF
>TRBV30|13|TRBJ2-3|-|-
TGTGCCTGGACGACAGGACACACAGATACGCAGTATTTT
CAWTTGHTDTQYF
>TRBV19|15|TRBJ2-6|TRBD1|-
TGTGCCAGTAGTGATAGGGGGCCTGGGGCCAACGTCCTGACTTTC
CASSDRGPGANVLTF
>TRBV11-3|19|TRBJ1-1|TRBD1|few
TGTGCCAGCAGCTTATCGGGAAGCGGGACAGGGAAGCTCAACACTGAAGCTTTCTTT
CASSLSGSGTGKLNTEAFF
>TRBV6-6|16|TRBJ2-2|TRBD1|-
TGTGCCAGCAGTTACTCCTCGGACAGGGGGACCGGGGAGCTGTTTTTT
CASSYSSDRGTGELFF
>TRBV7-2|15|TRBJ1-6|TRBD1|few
TGTGCCAGCGGATATCAGGGGGCGCTTAATTCACCCCTCCACTTT
CASGYQGALNSPLHF
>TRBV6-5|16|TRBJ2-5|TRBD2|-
TGTGCCAGCAGTTACTCGGGGACTAGCGGAGAAGAGACCCAGTACTTC
CASSYSGTSGEETQYF
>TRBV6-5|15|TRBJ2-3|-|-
TGTGCCAGCAGTTACTCGGCGACTAGCACAGATACGCAGTATTTT
CASSYSATSTDTQYF
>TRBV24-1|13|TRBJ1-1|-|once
TGTGCCACCGGTGAGAGGCAGAGCACTGAAGCTTTCTTT
CATGERQSTEAFF
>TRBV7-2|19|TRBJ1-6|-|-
TGTGCCAGCAGCTTAGGGGGGGGGCAGGTGAGCTCCTATAATTCACCCCTCCACTTT
CASSLGGGQVSSYNSPLHF
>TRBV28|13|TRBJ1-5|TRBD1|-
TGTGCCAGCAGAACAGGGGGCTATCAGCCCCAGCATTTT
CASRTGGYQPQHF
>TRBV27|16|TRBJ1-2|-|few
TGTGCCAGCAGTTTAGAGGCCCGGGGTGGGAACTATGGCTACACCTTC
CASSLEARGGNYGYTF
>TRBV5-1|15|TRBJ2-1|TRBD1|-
TGCGCCAGCAGCTTGACAGTTCCCCCAGGGGGTGAGCAGTTCTTC
CASSLTVPPGGEQFF
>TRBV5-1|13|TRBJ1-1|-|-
TGCGCCAGCAGCTTGGGTGAGGGCACTGAAGCTTTCTTT
CASSLGEGTEAFF
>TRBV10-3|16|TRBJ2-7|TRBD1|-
TGTGCCATCAGTTTCACAGGGGGCGAGGTGTCCTACGAGCAGTACTTC
CAISFTGGEVSYEQYF
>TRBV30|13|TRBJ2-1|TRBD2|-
TGTGCCTGGAGTGGGCTAGCGGGTAATGAGCAGTTCTTC
CAWSGLAGNEQFF
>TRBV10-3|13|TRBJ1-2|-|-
TGTGCCATCAGAGCAGGGACTAACTATGGCTACACCTTC
CAIRAGTNYGYTF
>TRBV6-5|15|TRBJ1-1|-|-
TGTGCCAGCAGCTCCGGGGGAGCTCCGGGAGCTGAAGCTTTCTTT
CASSSGGAPGAEAFF
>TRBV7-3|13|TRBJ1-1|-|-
TGTGCCAGCAGCTTAGAATTTTTCGGGGAAGCTTTCTTT
CASSLEFFGEAFF
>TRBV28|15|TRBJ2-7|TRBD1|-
TGTGCCAGCAGATTATCGGGACAGAACTCCTACGAGCAGTACTTC
CASRLSGQNSYEQYF
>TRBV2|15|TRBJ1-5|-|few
TGTGCCAGCAGTTCAGACAGACATAGCAATCAGCCCCAGCATTTT
CASSSDRHSNQPQHF
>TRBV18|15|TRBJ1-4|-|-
TGTGCCAGCTCACCATCGGGAGGGGTATTAGAAAAACTGTTTTTT
CASSPSGGVLEKLFF
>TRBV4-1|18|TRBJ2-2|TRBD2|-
TGCGCCAGCAGCCAAGGAGGACTAGCGGGAGTAGGTACCGGGGAGCTGTTTTTT
CASSQGGLAGVGTGELFF
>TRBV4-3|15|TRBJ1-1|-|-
TGCGCCAGCAGCCAGAAACAGGATTTGGCCACTGAAGCTTTCTTT
CASSQKQDLATEAFF
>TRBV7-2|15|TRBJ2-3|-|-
TGTGCCAGCAGCTTAGCGGGGGGGGCCCCAGATACGCAGTATTTT
CASSLAGGAPDTQYF
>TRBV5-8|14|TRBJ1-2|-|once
TGTGCCAGCAGCTGGGGTGGACAGACCTATGGCTACACCTTC
CASSWGGQTYGYTF